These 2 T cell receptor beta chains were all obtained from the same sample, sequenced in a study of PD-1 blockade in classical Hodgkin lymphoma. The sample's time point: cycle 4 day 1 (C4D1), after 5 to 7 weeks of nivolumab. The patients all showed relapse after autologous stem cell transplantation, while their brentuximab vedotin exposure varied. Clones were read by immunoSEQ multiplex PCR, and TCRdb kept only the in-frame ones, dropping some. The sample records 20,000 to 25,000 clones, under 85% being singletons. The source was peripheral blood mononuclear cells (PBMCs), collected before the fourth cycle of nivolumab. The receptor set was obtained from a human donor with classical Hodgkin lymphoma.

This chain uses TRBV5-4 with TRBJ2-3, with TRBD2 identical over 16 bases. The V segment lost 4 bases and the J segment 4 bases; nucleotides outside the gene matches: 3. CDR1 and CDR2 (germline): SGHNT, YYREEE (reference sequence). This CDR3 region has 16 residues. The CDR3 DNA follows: TGTGCCAGCAGCCCGGGGACTAGCGGGGGGGCAGATACGCAGTATTTT. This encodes CASSPGTSGGADTQYF.

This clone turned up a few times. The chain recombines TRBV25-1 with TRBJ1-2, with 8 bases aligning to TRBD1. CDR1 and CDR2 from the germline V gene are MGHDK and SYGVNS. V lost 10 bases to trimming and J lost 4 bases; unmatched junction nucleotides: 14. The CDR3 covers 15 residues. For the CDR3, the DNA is TGTGCCACCTCGGACAGGGAGGGGGTTAGCTATGGCTACACCTTC. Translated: CATSDREGVSYGYTF.